This T cell receptor (beta chain) derives from a study of T cell changes during pregnancy in multiple sclerosis. J was trimmed by 4 bases and V by 4 bases; bases with no gene match: 8. The germline CDR1 and CDR2 sequences are MDHEN and SYDVKM. This CDR3 is built from 15 residues. Clones were read by immunoSEQ multiplex PCR, and TCRdb kept only the in-frame ones, dropping some. The data hold roughly 15,000 clones, with approximately 86% observed a single time. The sample consisted of CD8+ T cells from peripheral blood mononuclear cells, taken in the first trimester of pregnancy. This clonotype originated in a female donor with multiple sclerosis, enrolled in a pregnancy study. V gene TRBV28 combines with J gene TRBJ2-7, with TRBD2 matching over 9 bases. The CDR3 region is CASSSPVAGVYEQYF. The CDR3 DNA reads TGTGCCAGCAGTTCCCCAGTAGCGGGAGTATACGAGCAGTACTTC.